This is a list of T cell receptor beta chains from one sample in a study of OX40 agonist ivuxolimab in advanced cancers. The protocol was immunoSEQ multiplex PCR, while the TCRdb copy is restricted to in-frame clones and leaves out a portion. The sample has tens of thousands of clones; 87% are singletons. The material was CD4+ or CD8+ T cells sorted from blood, obtained in a trial of the OX40 agonist ivuxolimab. All receptors derive from an adult with an advanced solid tumor such as melanoma, head and neck, liver or kidney cancer. Each CDR3 is given with its conserved first and last residue. The order of the fields is CDR3 length, D gene, J gene, V gene, clone size, CDR3 protein, CDR3 DNA. D genes are given only for firm matches. A clone size is listed for some rows: how often the clone was seen (once, few, many), or a class if it is expanded.

15 NA TRBJ2-1 TRBV28 NA CASSLLGNVDNEQFF TGTGCCAGCAGTTTATTGGGGAACGTTGACAATGAGCAGTTCTTC
14 NA TRBJ2-5 TRBV6-5 NA CASSIQGGKETQYF TGTGCCAGCAGTATACAGGGAGGGAAAGAGACCCAGTACTTC
16 NA TRBJ2-6 TRBV5-4 NA CASSPRLAAGANVLTF TGTGCCAGCAGCCCTCGGCTAGCTGCTGGGGCCAACGTCCTGACTTTC
14 NA TRBJ2-5 TRBV7-6 NA CASSLEGGPETQYF TGTGCCAGCAGCTTAGAGGGGGGCCCGGAGACCCAGTACTTC
15 TRBD1 TRBJ1-1 TRBV5-1 NA CASSFLGQGNTEAFF TGCGCCAGCAGTTTCCTCGGACAGGGGAACACTGAAGCTTTCTTT
13 NA TRBJ2-5 TRBV6-5 NA CASSYGGWETQYF TGTGCCAGCAGTTACGGGGGCTGGGAGACCCAGTACTTC
14 NA TRBJ1-2 TRBV19 NA CASSNLDSNYGYTF TGTGCCAGTAGTAACCTGGACAGTAACTATGGCTACACCTTC
13 NA TRBJ2-1 TRBV5-4 NA CASSLEGNNEQFF TGTGCCAGCAGCTTAGAGGGGAACAATGAGCAGTTCTTC
14 NA TRBJ2-3 TRBV27 NA CASSWRGPPDTQYF TGTGCCAGCAGTTGGCGGGGGCCCCCAGATACGCAGTATTTT
16 TRBD2 TRBJ2-2 TRBV7-2 NA CASSLNVRTSAGELFF TGTGCCAGCAGCTTAAACGTTCGAACTAGCGCCGGGGAGCTGTTTTTT
15 NA TRBJ2-2 TRBV6-5 NA CASKVGDTRTGELFF TGTGCCAGCAAAGTCGGGGACACACGCACCGGGGAGCTGTTTTTT
15 TRBD1 TRBJ2-1 TRBV11-2 NA CASSPSGQGINEQFF TGTGCCAGCAGCCCGTCGGGACAGGGAATCAATGAGCAGTTCTTC
14 NA TRBJ1-1 TRBV7-6 NA CASSKTVANTEAFF TGTGCCAGCTCCAAGACAGTCGCGAACACTGAAGCTTTCTTT
17 TRBD2 TRBJ2-2 TRBV10-1 NA CASSEFSGRSNTGELFF TGCGCCAGCAGTGAGTTTAGCGGGAGAAGCAACACCGGGGAGCTGTTTTTT
16 NA TRBJ1-5 TRBV7-8 once CASSPGTRYGNQPQHF TGTGCCAGCAGCCCCGGGACACGATACGGCAATCAGCCCCAGCATTTT
14 NA TRBJ2-7 TRBV5-6 NA CASSFHGTAYEQYF TGTGCCAGCAGCTTTCATGGAACCGCCTACGAGCAGTACTTC
15 NA TRBJ1-2 TRBV28 NA CASSFPGTFNYGYTF TGTGCCAGCAGTTTCCCTGGGACATTTAACTATGGCTACACCTTC
15 TRBD1 TRBJ2-4 TRBV11-2 NA CASRKLRDRENIQYF TGTGCCAGCAGAAAGCTTCGGGACAGGGAAAACATTCAGTACTTC
13 TRBD1 TRBJ2-5 TRBV18 NA CASSRGQQETQYF TGTGCCAGCTCACGGGGACAGCAAGAGACCCAGTACTTC
16 TRBD1 TRBJ2-7 TRBV28 NA CASKTSGTGIHYEQYF TGTGCCAGCAAGACATCCGGGACAGGGATACACTACGAGCAGTACTTC